This passage covers 18 T cell receptor beta chains from one sample sequenced in a study of radiotherapy plus CTLA-4 blockade in lung cancer. The method was immunoSEQ multiplex PCR; TCRdb's version includes in-frame clones alone and lacks a portion of them. This sample has about 51,000 clones, with roughly 77% found just once. Sequencing was performed on peripheral blood, taken from a patient treated with radiotherapy plus ipilimumab. The receptors here all came from a human donor with non-small cell lung cancer who had a complete response to radiotherapy plus ipilimumab.

The V gene is TRBV15, the J gene TRBJ2-2; 8 nucleotides match TRBD1. CDR1 and CDR2 from the germline V gene are LNHNV and YYDKDF (reference sequence). This CDR3 comprises 17 residues. V trimming: 3 bases; J trimming: 2 bases; junction bases outside the gene matches: 8. In DNA form, the CDR3 reads TGTGCCACCAGCAGGCCCCCGGGACAGGCAAACACCGGGGAGCTGTTTTTT. Its protein is CATSRPPGQANTGELFF.

This clone was found a few times. The chain couples TRBV15 to TRBJ2-2, with no clear D. The CDR3 has 13 amino acids. Trimming took 0 bases from V and 5 from J, leaving 4 bases between them. The germline gives CDR1 LNHNV, CDR2 YYDKDF (reference sequence). This CDR3 reads CATSRDRTGELFF. CDR3 coding DNA: TGTGCCACCAGCAGAGATCGGACCGGGGAGCTGTTTTTT.

V is TRBV28 and J is TRBJ2-2; the D is unclear. Between the trimmed V and J ends, which lost 6 bases and 0 bases, there was a span of 5 bases. From germline, CDR1 is MDHEN and CDR2 SYDVKM. The CDR3 has 13 residues. The CDR3 DNA reads TGTGCCAGCAGGACAACGAACACCGGGGAGCTGTTTTTT. This encodes CASRTTNTGELFF.

This clone was counted between two and nine times. The chain carries TRBV5-1 and TRBJ1-1; D unclear. The CDR3 is 11 amino acids. Germline CDR1 and CDR2: SGHRS and YFSETQ. V was pared by 0 bases and J by 7 bases, with 4 bases between. The CDR3 here is CASSLGSEAFF. CDR3 DNA sequence: TGCGCCAGCAGCTTGGGTAGTGAAGCTTTCTTT.

V gene TRBV23-1 combines with J gene TRBJ1-3; 7 bases align to TRBD1. TRBV23-1 is identified as an open reading frame with a role that is uncertain. J was trimmed by 4 bases and V by 6 bases; bases with no gene match: 6. The CDR3 consists of 14 residues. Here the CDR3 reads CASSLGTEGNTIYF. CDR3 nucleotides: TGCGCCAGCAGCCTGGGGACAGAAGGAAACACCATATATTTT.

The V and J genes are TRBV19 and TRBJ1-1; D is possibly TRBD1 (5 bases). This CDR3 is 17 amino acids long. Trimming removed 8 bases at V and 0 bases at J, with 22 bases between. The V gene's germline CDR1 is LNHDA and CDR2 SQIVND (reference sequence). The CDR3: CASRQRNLSPLNTEAFF. CDR3 nucleotides: TGTGCCAGTCGACAGAGGAACCTATCCCCTTTGAACACTGAAGCTTTCTTT.

The CDR3 spells CASSFGQGSQPQHF. In DNA form, the CDR3 reads TGTGCCAGCAGTTTCGGACAGGGGAGTCAGCCCCAGCATTTT. The chain is built from TRBV6-5 and TRBJ1-5, with 9 bases that match TRBD1. The CDR3 consists of 14 residues. Germline loops: CDR1 MNHEY, CDR2 SVGAGI. V shed 4 bases, J shed 6 bases, and the junction held 4 bases outside the gene matches.

The chain combines TRBV7-9 with TRBJ2-5; 7 bases are shared with TRBD2. Gene TRBJ2-7 matches the end of the DNA better, so the J call may be wrong. Germline V gives CDR1 SEHNR, CDR2 FQNEAQ (reference sequence). CDR3 length equals 15 residues. Here the CDR3 DNA reads TGTGCCAGCAGCCGTGAGCGGGGTCGAGCCTACGAGCAGTACTTC. This encodes CASSRERGRAYEQYF.

The gene calls are TRBV7-2 and TRBJ2-7, with a tentative D call TRBD2 (6 bases). This CDR3 is 15 amino acids long. CDR1 SGHTA and CDR2 FQGNSA come from the germline V gene. V lost 2 bases and J 0 bases, leaving 11 bases between the germline ends. CDR3 bases: TGTGCCAGCAGCTTATTCGGGGGTAGCTCCTACGAGCAGTACGTC. It yields the protein CASSLFGGSSYEQYV.

This chain uses TRBV4-3 with TRBJ2-2, with 7 bases aligning to TRBD2. The CDR3 spans 15 residues. V lost 4 bases to trimming and J lost 4 bases; unmatched junction nucleotides: 6. Germline V gene sequence: CDR1 LGHNA, CDR2 YSLEER. The CDR3 region has the DNA TGCGCCAGCAGCCTATTGACTAGCAGCACCGGGGAGCTGTTTTTT. Protein sequence: CASSLLTSSTGELFF.

The V and J genes are TRBV28 and TRBJ2-4; D is unresolved. The germline V gene has CDR1 MDHEN and CDR2 SYDVKM. This CDR3 has 15 residues. V lost 3 bases to trimming and J lost 0 bases, with 9 bases between them. This CDR3 reads CASSFQTVAKNIQYF. CDR3 DNA: TGTGCCAGCAGTTTCCAAACAGTAGCCAAAAACATTCAGTACTTC.

The CDR3 loop reads CAISSEQGAEAFF. The CDR3 DNA sequence: TGTGCCATCAGTTCTGAACAGGGGGCTGAAGCTTTCTTT. The chain uses TRBV10-3 and TRBJ1-1; 8 bases fit TRBD1. The CDR3 spans 13 residues. Looked up from germline, CDR1 is ENHRY and CDR2 is SYGVKD. V lost 5 bases to trimming and J lost 6 bases; unmatched junction nucleotides: 5.

The chain combines TRBV4-3 with TRBJ2-3; TRBD2 matches 13 bases. Germline values: CDR1 LGHNA, CDR2 YSLEER. The CDR3 has 17 residues. V lost 4 bases, J lost 4 bases, and 8 bases stayed unmatched. The DNA of the CDR3 is TGCGCCAGCAGCCCTACCAGACTAGCGGGGGGTGCAGATACGCAGTATTTT. Translating it yields CASSPTRLAGGADTQYF.

The V call is TRBV7-9, the J call TRBJ1-2, with D possibly matching TRBD1 (6 bases). CDR1 and CDR2 from the germline V gene are SEHNR and FQNEAQ (reference sequence). CDR3 length: 13 residues. V was clipped by 7 bases and J by 2 bases, with 11 bases between them. CDR3 in amino acids: CASNGGGNYGYTF. In DNA form, the CDR3 reads TGTGCCAGCAACGGGGGGGGCAACTATGGCTACACCTTC. Together with reference TRBV7-9 and TRBJ1-2, the CDR3 gives the full variable domain: DTGVSQNPRHKITKRGQNVTFRCDPISEHNRLYWYRQTLGQGPEFLTYFQNEAQLEKSRLLSDRFSAERPKGSFSTLEIQRTEQGDSAMYLCASNGGGNYGYTFGSGTRLTVV.

This rearrangement joins TRBV2 to TRBJ1-4; the D gene is possibly TRBD1 (6 bases). Germline V CDR1 and CDR2: SNHLY, FYNNEI. With 4 bases removed from V and 6 bases from J, the gap between germline ends came to 6 bases. CDR3 length: 12 residues. CDR3: CASSGTDEKLFF. In DNA form, the CDR3 reads TGTGCCAGCAGTGGGACAGATGAAAAACTGTTTTTT. Complete variable domain (other parts from reference TRBV2 and TRBJ1-4): EPEVTQTPSHQVTQMGQEVILRCVPISNHLYFYWYRQILGQKVEFLVSFYNNEISEKSEIFDDQFSVERPDGSNFTLKIRSTKLEDSAMYFCASSGTDEKLFFGSGTQLSVL.

This clone has a single count. The J gene is TRBJ2-2, the V gene TRBV7-2; D gene unclear. Germline CDR1 reads SGHTA; CDR2 reads FQGNSA. The CDR3 spans 15 residues. With 3 bases removed from V and 6 bases from J, the gap between germline ends came to 14 bases. The CDR3 DNA follows: TGTGCCAGCAGCTTTGAGGCTAGTGAAGCCGGGGAGCTGTTTTTT. Protein: CASSFEASEAGELFF.

This clone has a handful of counts. The chain couples TRBV6-5 to TRBJ1-1; TRBD1 aligns across 11 bases. V lost 2 bases and J lost 1; bases outside the gene matches: 3. The germline CDR1 and CDR2 sequences are MNHEY and SVGAGI. This CDR3 is built from 16 residues. CDR3 sequence: CASSYDGQGANTEAFF. CDR3 DNA sequence: TGTGCCAGCAGTTACGATGGACAGGGGGCGAACACTGAAGCTTTCTTT.

The rearrangement links TRBV19 to TRBJ2-3; the D gene is possibly TRBD1 (5 bases). Trimming took 8 bases from V and 4 from J, leaving 16 bases between them. This CDR3 contains 14 residues. Germline V CDR1 and CDR2: LNHDA, SQIVND (reference sequence). The CDR3 bases are TGTGCCAGTCAGGGTCAGGGTTGGTCAGATACGCAGTATTTT. Its protein product is CASQGQGWSDTQYF. Supplemented by reference TRBV19 and TRBJ2-3, the full variable domain reads DGGITQSPKYLFRKEGQNVTLSCEQNLNHDAMYWYRQDPGQGLRLIYYSQIVNDFQKGDIAEGYSVSREKKESFPLTVTSAQKNPTAFYLCASQGQGWSDTQYFGPGTRLTVL.